The rows below give T cell receptor beta chains drawn from one sample of a study of cytomegalovirus exposure and HLA in healthy donors. This table comes from immunoSEQ multiplex PCR, and its TCRdb copy is limited to in-frame clones, with some not included. Of approximately 210,000 clones listed, around 79% are singletons. The specimen sequenced was PBMCs. The source of these receptors is a woman between 45 and 60 years old in good health and CMV-seronegative. The CDR3 runs from the conserved cysteine through the conserved F or W. The D gene is left open where the match is weak. Where a row states a size, it is once, few, many or the class of an expanded clone; other rows omit it.

clone_size j_call v_call d_call cdr3_nt cdr3_aa
- TRBJ2-5 TRBV11-2 TRBD1 TGTGCCAGCAGCTCGGACAGGGGCCAAGAGACCCAGTACTTC CASSSDRGQETQYF
few TRBJ1-1 TRBV28 - TGTGCCAGCAGTCCCCAGGGCGCGGGAAACACTGAAGCTTTCTTT CASSPQGAGNTEAFF
- TRBJ1-2 TRBV18 TRBD1 TGTGCCAGCTCGCAACAGGGGGATGATGGCTACACCTTC CASSQQGDDGYTF
- TRBJ2-7 TRBV27 TRBD2 TGTGCCAGCACTCCCGCTAGCGGGAGGCCTACCTACGAGCAGTACTTC CASTPASGRPTYEQYF
- TRBJ1-2 TRBV20-1 - TGCACCCTCTCGAGAGGAGACGGCTACACCTTC CTLSRGDGYTF
- TRBJ1-2 TRBV6-5 - TGTGCCAGCAGTTTTCGGACAGACCCCTATGGCTACACCTTC CASSFRTDPYGYTF
once TRBJ2-1 TRBV10-3 TRBD2 TGTGCCATCTATGACGGGACTAGCGGAGCGAATGAGCAGTTCTTC CAIYDGTSGANEQFF
- TRBJ1-4 TRBV7-9 TRBD1 TGTGCCAGCAGCTTAGGAGGGGGCGGGGAAAAACTGTTTTTT CASSLGGGGEKLFF
few TRBJ1-1 TRBV30 - TGTGCCTGGAAGGCGACGAGCGGGCGGGCTTTCTTT CAWKATSGRAFF
- TRBJ1-5 TRBV19 - TGTGCCAGTAGCATCTCAGGGTATGATCAGCCCCAGCATTTT CASSISGYDQPQHF
- TRBJ1-2 TRBV28 TRBD1 TGTGCCAGCAGTAGCCCAGGGAGCCCGACAGGGGCTGGTGGCTACACCTTC CASSSPGSPTGAGGYTF
- TRBJ1-3 TRBV28 - TGTGCCAGCAGTTATGGGGGCAGGGCGCCTTCGGGAAACACCATATATTTT CASSYGGRAPSGNTIYF
- TRBJ2-5 TRBV19 TRBD1 TGTGCCATTTACAGGGGAGACCAAGAGACCCAGTACTTC CAIYRGDQETQYF
- TRBJ2-1 TRBV4-3 TRBD1 TGCGCCAGCAGCCAAGATAGGGACAGCGGAGGCTACAATGAGCAGTTCTTC CASSQDRDSGGYNEQFF
- TRBJ2-5 TRBV7-2 - TGTGCCAGCAGCGAGAACAGAGCCCCAGACTTC CASSENRAPDF
- TRBJ2-3 TRBV5-6 TRBD2 TGTGCCAGCAGCTTGGGACTAGCGGGGGTGACTAGCACAGATACGCAGTATTTT CASSLGLAGVTSTDTQYF
- TRBJ1-1 TRBV30 - TGTGCCTGGGGCCAAGGAGGTGAAGCTTTCTTT CAWGQGGEAFF
- TRBJ1-1 TRBV9 - TGTGCCAGCAGCCCCCGTCAGGGGCCAGAAGCTTTCTTT CASSPRQGPEAFF
- TRBJ1-2 TRBV25-1 - TGTGCCAGCAGTGAATCGCAGGGGTCAGACCCAAGGGGCTACACCTTC CASSESQGSDPRGYTF
few TRBJ1-1 TRBV6-6 TRBD1 TGTGCCAGCAGTCAGGGACAGTTCGACACTGAAGCTTTCTTT CASSQGQFDTEAFF
- TRBJ2-1 TRBV11-2 TRBD2 TGTGCCAGCCTACGTAGCGGACTAGCGGGGGGGTTCAATGAGCAGTTCTTC CASLRSGLAGGFNEQFF
once TRBJ1-1 TRBV9 - TGTGCCAGCAGCGGAGACACAGGGAGAAACACTGAAGCTTTCTTT CASSGDTGRNTEAFF
- TRBJ2-1 TRBV25-1 TRBD2 TGTGCCAGCAGTGAGCCTAGCGGAACTTACAATGAGCAGTTCTTC CASSEPSGTYNEQFF
- TRBJ2-3 TRBV28 TRBD1 TGTGCCAGCAGTTTTCGGGACAGGGGTCGTGATACGCAGTATTTT CASSFRDRGRDTQYF
- TRBJ1-5 TRBV27 - TGTGCCAGCAGTAAGGGGATCAGCAATCAGCCCCAGCATTTT CASSKGISNQPQHF
- TRBJ1-1 TRBV19 - TGTGCCAGTAATCAGGGGATTATGAACACTGAAGCTTTCTTT CASNQGIMNTEAFF
few TRBJ2-7 TRBV7-9 - TGTGCCAGCAGCTTAGGGGGAGCCCCTTCGGACGAGCAGTACTTC CASSLGGAPSDEQYF
- TRBJ2-7 TRBV19 TRBD2 TGTGCCAGTAGTACGGGGGACCAGCGGGGGTACGAGCAGTACTTC CASSTGDQRGYEQYF
- TRBJ1-2 TRBV6-5 - TGTGCCAGCAGTTCCCAGCAGGGGCGCTACACCTTC CASSSQQGRYTF
- TRBJ2-7 TRBV5-4 - TGTGCCAGCAGCTTGTCCCGGGTGGGCGAGCAGTACTTC CASSLSRVGEQYF
- TRBJ2-7 TRBV19 TRBD2 TGTGCCAGTAGTCCTTACGGGGGGACCTACGAGCAGTACTTC CASSPYGGTYEQYF
once TRBJ2-5 TRBV6-5 - TGTGCCAGCAGTTACTCTGGGGGAGGCGAGACCCAGTACTTC CASSYSGGGETQYF